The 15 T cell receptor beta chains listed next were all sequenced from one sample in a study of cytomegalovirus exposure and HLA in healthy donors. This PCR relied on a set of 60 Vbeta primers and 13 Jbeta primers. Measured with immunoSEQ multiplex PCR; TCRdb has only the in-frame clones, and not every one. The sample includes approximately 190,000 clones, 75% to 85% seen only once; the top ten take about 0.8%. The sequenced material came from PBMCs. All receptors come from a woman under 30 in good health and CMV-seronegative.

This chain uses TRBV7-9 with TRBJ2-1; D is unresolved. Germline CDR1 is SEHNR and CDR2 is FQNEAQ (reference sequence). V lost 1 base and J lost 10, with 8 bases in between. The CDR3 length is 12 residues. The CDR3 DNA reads TGTGCCAGCAGCTTAGGTTTTCAGGAGCAGTTCTTC. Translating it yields CASSLGFQEQFF.

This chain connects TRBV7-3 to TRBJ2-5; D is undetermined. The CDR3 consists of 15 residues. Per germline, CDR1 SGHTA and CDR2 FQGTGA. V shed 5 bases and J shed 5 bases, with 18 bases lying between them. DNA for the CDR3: TGTGCCAGCAGCCTAAAAAACGGTATTTCGGAGACCCAGTACTTC. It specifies CASSLKNGISETQYF.

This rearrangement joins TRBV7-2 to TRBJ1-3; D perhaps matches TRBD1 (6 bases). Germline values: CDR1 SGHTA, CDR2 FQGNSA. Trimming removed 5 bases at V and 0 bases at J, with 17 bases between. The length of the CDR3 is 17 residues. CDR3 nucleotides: TGTGCCAGCAGCCGTGGTGGGGGGGGCGTCTCTGGAAACACCATATATTTT. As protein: CASSRGGGGVSGNTIYF.

DNA of the CDR3: TGTGCCAGCAGCTCCGACAGCCTTTATAGCAATCAGCCCCAGCATTTT. It yields the protein CASSSDSLYSNQPQHF. The J gene is TRBJ1-5, the V gene TRBV11-2, with D maybe TRBD1 (5 bases). This CDR3 has 16 residues. The germline V and J ends were trimmed by 4 bases and 0 bases, with 13 bases remaining between them. The germline V gene has CDR1 SGHAT and CDR2 FQNNGV. Full variable domain (missing parts from reference TRBV11-2 and TRBJ1-5): EAGVAQSPRYKIIEKRQSVAFWCNPISGHATLYWYQQILGQGPKLLIQFQNNGVVDDSQLPKDRFSAERLKGVDSTLKIQPAKLEDSAVYLCASSSDSLYSNQPQHFGDGTRLSIL.

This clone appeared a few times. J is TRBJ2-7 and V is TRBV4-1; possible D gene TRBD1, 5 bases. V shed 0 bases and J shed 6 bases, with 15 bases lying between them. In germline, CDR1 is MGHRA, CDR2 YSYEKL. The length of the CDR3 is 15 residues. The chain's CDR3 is CASSQDTGPWGEQYF. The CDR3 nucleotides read TGCGCCAGCAGCCAAGATACAGGTCCCTGGGGCGAGCAGTACTTC.

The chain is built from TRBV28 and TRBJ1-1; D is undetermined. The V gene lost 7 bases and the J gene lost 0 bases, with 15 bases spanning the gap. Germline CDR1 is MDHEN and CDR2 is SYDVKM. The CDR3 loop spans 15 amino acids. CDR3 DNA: TGTGCCAGCAAATTACAGTCTTTCTTGAACACTGAAGCTTTCTTT. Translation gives CASKLQSFLNTEAFF.

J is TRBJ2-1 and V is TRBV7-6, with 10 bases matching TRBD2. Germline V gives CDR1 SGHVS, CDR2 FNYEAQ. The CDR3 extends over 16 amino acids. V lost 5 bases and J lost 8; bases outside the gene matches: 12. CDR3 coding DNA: TGTGCCAGCAGCGTAGGGACTGGACTAGCGGTTGATGAGCAGTTCTTC. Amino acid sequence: CASSVGTGLAVDEQFF. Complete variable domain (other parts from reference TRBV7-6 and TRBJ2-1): GAGVSQSPRYKVTKRGQDVALRCDPISGHVSLYWYRQALGQGPEFLTYFNYEAQQDKSGLPNDRFSAERPEGSISTLTIQRTEQRDSAMYRCASSVGTGLAVDEQFFGPGTRLTVL.

CDR3: CASSVGWEGANTGELFF. CDR3 sequence (DNA): TGTGCCAGCAGCGTAGGGTGGGAGGGGGCGAACACCGGGGAGCTGTTTTTT. The chain has TRBV9 and TRBJ2-2; a weak D match, TRBD2 (7 bases). This CDR3 region has 17 residues. CDR1 and CDR2 from the germline V gene are SGDLS and YYNGEE. Deletions cut 0 bases from V and 0 bases from J, with 12 bases between. The full variable domain, completed using reference TRBV9 and TRBJ2-2, is DSGVTQTPKHLITATGQRVTLRCSPRSGDLSVYWYQQSLDQGLQFLIQYYNGEERAKGNILERFSAQQFPDLHSELNLSSLELGDSALYFCASSVGWEGANTGELFFGEGSRLTVL.

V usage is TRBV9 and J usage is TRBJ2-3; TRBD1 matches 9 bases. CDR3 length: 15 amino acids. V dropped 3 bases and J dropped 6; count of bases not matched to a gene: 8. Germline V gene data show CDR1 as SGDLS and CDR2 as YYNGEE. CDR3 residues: CASSAEGQGRDTQYF. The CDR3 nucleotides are TGTGCCAGCAGCGCGGAGGGACAGGGTAGGGATACGCAGTATTTT.

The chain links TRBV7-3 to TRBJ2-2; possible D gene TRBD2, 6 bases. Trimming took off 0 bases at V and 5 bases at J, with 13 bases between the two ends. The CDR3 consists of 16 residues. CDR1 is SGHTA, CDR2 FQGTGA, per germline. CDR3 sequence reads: CASSLTRGIQTGELFF. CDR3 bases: TGTGCCAGCAGCTTAACACGGGGGATACAAACCGGGGAGCTGTTTTTT.

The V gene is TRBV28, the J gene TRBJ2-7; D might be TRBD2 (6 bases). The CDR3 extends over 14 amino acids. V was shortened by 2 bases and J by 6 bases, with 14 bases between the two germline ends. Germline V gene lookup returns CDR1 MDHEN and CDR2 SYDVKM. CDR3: CASSLGWGDLEQYF. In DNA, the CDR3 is TGTGCCAGCAGTTTAGGGTGGGGGGACCTCGAGCAGTACTTC. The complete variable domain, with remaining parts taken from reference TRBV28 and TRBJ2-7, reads DVKVTQSSRYLVKRTGEKVFLECVQDMDHENMFWYRQDPGLGLRLIYFSYDVKMKEKGDIPEGYSVSREKKERFSLILESASTNQTSMYLCASSLGWGDLEQYFGPGTRLTVT.

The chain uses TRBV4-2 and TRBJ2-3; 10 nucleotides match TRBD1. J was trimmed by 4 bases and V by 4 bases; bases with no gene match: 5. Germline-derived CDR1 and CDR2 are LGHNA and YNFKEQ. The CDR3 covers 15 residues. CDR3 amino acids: CASSRGGQGPDTQYF. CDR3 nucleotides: TGTGCCAGCAGCCGAGGGGGACAGGGGCCAGATACGCAGTATTTT.

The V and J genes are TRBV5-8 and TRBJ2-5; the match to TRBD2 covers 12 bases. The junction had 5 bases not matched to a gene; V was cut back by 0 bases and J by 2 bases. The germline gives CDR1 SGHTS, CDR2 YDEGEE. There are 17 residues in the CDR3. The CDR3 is CASSLGGLAGPQETQYF. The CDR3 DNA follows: TGTGCCAGCAGCTTGGGCGGACTAGCGGGACCTCAAGAGACCCAGTACTTC.

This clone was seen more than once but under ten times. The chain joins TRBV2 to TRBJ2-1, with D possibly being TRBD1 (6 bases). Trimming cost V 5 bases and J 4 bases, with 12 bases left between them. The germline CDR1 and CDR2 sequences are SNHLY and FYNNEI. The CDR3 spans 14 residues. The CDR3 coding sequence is TGTGCCAGCAGTACCCGGACAGCTTACAATGAGCAGTTCTTC. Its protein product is CASSTRTAYNEQFF.

CDR3 protein: CAWSVALAGGSYNEQFF. The CDR3 nucleotides are TGTGCCTGGAGTGTAGCGCTAGCGGGAGGCTCCTACAATGAGCAGTTCTTC. This chain uses TRBV30 with TRBJ2-1; 11 positions agree with TRBD2. With 0 bases clipped from V and 0 bases from J, the junction kept 4 bases outside the gene matches. The length of the CDR3 is 17 residues. CDR1 is GTSNPN and CDR2 is SVGIG in the germline V gene (reference sequence).